These 27 T cell receptor beta chains came from one sample sequenced in a study of breast tumors, draining lymph nodes, adjacent tissues. Each CDR3 protein gets one entry after TCRdb re-called the multiplex PCR reads with MiXCR. The sample lists roughly 16,000 distinct CDR3 sequences; 63% were seen once. The sequenced sample was tumor-adjacent breast tissue. These receptors were collected from a female donor with breast cancer. Some clones in this sample may be carry-over from other donors' samples.

This sequence joins TRBV7-2 and TRBJ2-5; D tentatively reads TRBD1 or TRBD2 (5 bases each). Germline V gives CDR1 SGHTA, CDR2 FQGNSA. Between the trimmed V and J ends, which lost 5 bases and 0 bases, there was a span of 10 bases. CDR3 length: 14 residues. The CDR3 nucleotides are TGTGCCAGCAGCGGGACCAATTACCAAGAGACCCAGTACTTC. Translated, it gives CASSGTNYQETQYF.

The chain combines TRBV20-1 with TRBJ1-4; the D is unclear. Germline V gene sequence: CDR1 DFQATT, CDR2 SNEGSKA (reference sequence). Trimming removed 0 bases from V and 3 bases from J, with 11 bases in between. The CDR3 consists of 15 residues. The chain's CDR3 is CSARDVERANEKLFF. The CDR3 DNA reads TGCAGTGCTAGAGATGTCGAACGGGCTAATGAAAAACTGTTTTTT.

This sequence joins TRBV12-5 and TRBJ2-1, with D perhaps matching TRBD1 (6 bases). The CDR3 runs to 13 residues. CDR1 and CDR2 (germline): LGHNT, FRNRAP. CDR3 loop: CSCGSPGQDEQFF. The CDR3 nucleotides are TGTTCTTGTGGTTCCCCGGGACAAGATGAGCAGTTCTTC.

This clonotype is termed medium-sized. This chain joins TRBV7-8 and TRBJ1-3; D is uncertain. V lost 1 base, J lost 4 bases, and 8 bases lay in between. The CDR3 has 14 amino acids. Germline V gives CDR1 SGHVS, CDR2 FQNEAQ. The CDR3 region is CASSLESRGNTIYF. DNA for the CDR3: TGTGCCAGCAGCTTAGAGTCTCGGGGAAACACCATATATTTT.

V usage is TRBV7-6 and J usage is TRBJ2-7; 13 bases are a match to TRBD2. With V trimmed by 5 bases and J by 3 bases, 4 bases remained unmatched. Looked up from germline, CDR1 is SGHVS and CDR2 is FNYEAQ. The CDR3 consists of 15 residues. The CDR3 loop is CASSIGLAGDYEQYF. The CDR3 nucleotides read TGTGCCAGCAGCATTGGACTAGCGGGAGACTACGAGCAGTACTTC.

This clonotype is medium-sized. The chain joins TRBV6-5 to TRBJ1-5, with D tentatively TRBD1 (5 bases). Trimming removed 5 bases from V and 7 bases from J, with 18 bases in between. The CDR3 runs to 15 residues. Germline V lookup: CDR1 MNHEY, CDR2 SVGAGI. This CDR3 is CASSTYKGSGQPQHF. In nucleotides, the CDR3 is TGTGCCAGCAGTACCTACAAGGGGTCCGGGCAGCCCCAGCATTTT.

At least ten counts were recorded for this clonotype. The chain is built from TRBV11-3 and TRBJ2-1; no clear D. The CDR3 sequence is 14 residues long. V lost 2 bases, J lost 8 bases, and 13 bases lay in between. The V gene's germline CDR1 is SGHNT and CDR2 YENEEA. The CDR3 DNA sequence: TGTGCCAGCAGCTTATATCCAGAGGCGGATGAGCAGTTCTTC. Protein: CASSLYPEADEQFF.

This clonotype was seen only a few times. The rearrangement links TRBV7-8 to TRBJ1-6, with a weak D call TRBD1 (6 bases). The V and J ends lost 7 bases and 0 bases respectively, with 13 bases between them. Per germline, CDR1 SGHVS and CDR2 FQNEAQ. The CDR3 spans 16 residues. CDR3 sequence (DNA): TGTGCCAGCACTCACGGGGGGCTCTCCTATAATTCACCCCTCCACTTT. Its translation: CASTHGGLSYNSPLHF.

The chain is built from TRBV2 and TRBJ1-5; 7 bases are a match to TRBD1. This CDR3 comprises 14 residues. From germline, CDR1 is SNHLY and CDR2 FYNNEI. V dropped 6 bases and J dropped 7; count of bases not matched to a gene: 9. DNA of the CDR3: TGTGCCAGCAGCCCCACAGGGGTAAGACAGCCCCAGCATTTT. It yields the protein CASSPTGVRQPQHF.

The CDR3 DNA follows: TGCGCCACCCGGACAGCCAGCACAGATACGCAGTATTTT. Its protein product is CATRTASTDTQYF. The chain recombines TRBV4-1 with TRBJ2-3; D might be TRBD1 (6 bases). Trimming removed 10 bases at V and 0 bases at J, with 11 bases between. Germline CDR1 and CDR2: MGHRA and YSYEKL. The CDR3 is 13 residues long.

This clonotype is categorized as medium-sized (0.01 to 0.1%). The V gene is TRBV6-5, the J gene TRBJ1-2, with D unresolved. The CDR3 has 15 residues. CDR1 and CDR2 (germline): MNHEY, SVGAGI. The ends were cut back, 4 bases at V and 11 bases at J, with 23 bases in the middle. The CDR3 reads CASSSEFRTAGEYTF. The CDR3 DNA reads TGTGCCAGCAGTTCGGAGTTTCGGACGGCCGGAGAGTACACCTTC.

By proportion, this clonotype is medium-sized. The chain combines TRBV9 with TRBJ2-3; unclear D gene. Deletions cut 0 bases from V and 0 bases from J, with 5 bases between. CDR3 length equals 14 residues. CDR1 and CDR2 from the germline V gene are SGDLS and YYNGEE. The CDR3 DNA sequence: TGTGCCAGCAGCGTAGGACACAGCACAGATACGCAGTATTTT. Translating it yields CASSVGHSTDTQYF.

This clonotype has a handful of counts. One base away lies a much larger clone, so this may be a sequencing read error. Here the CDR3 omits its conserved ending phenylalanine or tryptophan, so a read error is the likely source. This sequence joins TRBV6-1 and TRBJ1-1; D perhaps matches TRBD1 (6 bases). There are 14 residues in the CDR3. V lost 10 bases to trimming and J lost 0 bases, with 15 bases between them. In germline, CDR1 is MNHNS, CDR2 SASEGT. This CDR3 is CATQGTSLNTEAFC. CDR3 nucleotide sequence: TGTGCCACCCAGGGGACATCTCTGAACACTGAAGCTTTCTGT.

This clonotype was seen just once. The chain uses TRBV20-1 and TRBJ1-2; tentative D call: TRBD1 (6 bases). CDR1 is DFQATT, CDR2 SNEGSKA, per germline (reference sequence). V was pared by 5 bases and J by 4 bases, with 8 bases between. This CDR3 has 11 amino acids. In DNA, the CDR3 is TGCAGTGCTCCGACAGGCTATGGCTACACCTTC. It specifies CSAPTGYGYTF.

The CDR3 nucleotides read TGCGCCAGCAGCTCTAATTCTTGGGACAGTTCCTACGAGCAGTACTTC. Its translation: CASSSNSWDSSYEQYF. The J gene is TRBJ2-7, the V gene TRBV5-1; 7 bases match TRBD1. The J segment lost 1 base and the V segment lost 3 bases, leaving 10 bases of the junction unmatched. Per the germline V gene, CDR1 is SGHRS and CDR2 is YFSETQ. The CDR3 is 16 residues long.

The chain joins TRBV29-1 to TRBJ1-2, with a weak D call TRBD1 (5 bases). This CDR3 region has 12 residues. Germline CDR1 reads SQVTM; CDR2 reads ANQGSEA. V lost 7 bases and J 8 bases, leaving 17 bases between the germline ends. The CDR3 DNA is TGCAGCGGGGGGACGCTGGGCGTGGGCTACACCTTC. This translates into CSGGTLGVGYTF.

CDR3 loop: CASSQTLVTDTQYF. For the CDR3, the DNA is TGTGCCAGCAGCCAAACACTCGTCACAGATACGCAGTATTTT. The V and J genes are TRBV4-2 and TRBJ2-3; D unclear. This CDR3 has 14 amino acids. Germline values: CDR1 LGHNA, CDR2 YNFKEQ. The V and J ends lost 2 bases and 2 bases respectively, with 8 bases between them.

The chain links TRBV7-9 to TRBJ2-3; TRBD2 agrees at 15 bases. CDR3 size: 17 residues. The V segment lost 5 bases and the J segment 5 bases; nucleotides outside the gene matches: 8. Germline V lookup: CDR1 SEHNR, CDR2 FQNEAQ (reference sequence). The DNA for the CDR3 is TGTGCCAGCAGCCCCCGGACTAGCGGGGGGGCGGGAGATACGCAGTATTTT. Encoded protein: CASSPRTSGGAGDTQYF.

The chain uses TRBV2 and TRBJ2-7, with D possibly TRBD1 on 6 matching bases. V lost 4 bases, J lost 6 bases, and 10 bases lay in between. The CDR3 is made up of 12 amino acids. CDR1 is SNHLY, CDR2 FYNNEI, per germline. The DNA of the CDR3 is TGTGCCAGCAGTGTAAACAGGGCCGAGCAGTACGTC. This sequence encodes CASSVNRAEQYV.

This rearrangement joins TRBV20-1 to TRBJ1-2, with TRBD1 as a possible D gene (5 bases). Germline V CDR1 and CDR2: DFQATT, SNEGSKA (reference sequence). CDR3 length equals 13 residues. Trimming removed 1 base from V and 10 bases from J, with 16 bases in between. The CDR3 DNA is TGCAGTGCTAGAGCTTGGGCAGGAGGGGCCTACACCTTC. Amino acid sequence: CSARAWAGGAYTF.

This clonotype appeared a few times. V and J are TRBV15 and TRBJ2-5, with D possibly TRBD2 on 6 matching bases. Germline values: CDR1 LNHNV, CDR2 YYDKDF (reference sequence). The CDR3 has 14 residues. The ends were cut back, 1 base at V and 1 base at J, with 7 bases in the middle. The CDR3 is CATSRVGLQETQYF. CDR3 nucleotides: TGTGCCACCAGCAGAGTGGGACTCCAAGAGACCCAGTACTTC.

The rearrangement uses TRBV25-1 and TRBJ1-2, with 7 bases identical to TRBD1. V lost 7 bases, J lost 2 bases, and 19 bases stayed unmatched. The CDR3 covers 18 residues. Germline V gives CDR1 MGHDK, CDR2 SYGVNS. This chain's CDR3 is CASTPGTASVQVNYGYTF. In DNA form, the CDR3 reads TGTGCCAGCACCCCCGGGACAGCTTCAGTTCAAGTAAACTATGGCTACACCTTC.

This clonotype is medium-sized by share. The chain carries TRBV15 and TRBJ1-6; D unresolved. This CDR3 is built from 15 residues. CDR1 is LNHNV, CDR2 YYDKDF, per germline (reference sequence). Trimming took 0 bases from V and 2 from J, leaving 5 bases between them. Here the CDR3 DNA reads TGTGCCACCAGCAGAGATGGCCCCTATAATTCACCCCTCCACTTT. Amino acids: CATSRDGPYNSPLHF.

By sample share, this clonotype is medium-sized. V gene TRBV7-6 combines with J gene TRBJ1-5, with a weak D call TRBD1 (6 bases). The ends were cut back, 5 bases at V and 4 bases at J, with 12 bases in the middle. The CDR3 consists of 14 residues. Germline assignment: CDR1 SGHVS and CDR2 FNYEAQ. DNA for the CDR3: TGTGCCAGCAGCCCGAGGGGGGGGAATCAGCCCCAGCATTTT. It translates to CASSPRGGNQPQHF. The whole variable domain, filled in from reference TRBV7-6 and TRBJ1-5, reads GAGVSQSPRYKVTKRGQDVALRCDPISGHVSLYWYRQALGQGPEFLTYFNYEAQQDKSGLPNDRFSAERPEGSISTLTIQRTEQRDSAMYRCASSPRGGNQPQHFGDGTRLSIL.

The rearrangement links TRBV11-2 to TRBJ1-6, with D perhaps TRBD1 (5 bases). Germline V gene sequence: CDR1 SGHAT, CDR2 FQNNGV. The CDR3 runs 15 residues. V lost 5 bases and J 9 bases, leaving 17 bases between the germline ends. CDR3 amino acids: CASSIAWGSGSPLHF. Here the CDR3 DNA reads TGTGCCAGCAGCATAGCTTGGGGGAGTGGTTCACCCCTCCACTTT.

Regarding this clonotype: With a much larger clone just one base away, this may be a read error. This chain joins TRBV4-3 and TRBJ1-1; D is undetermined. Between the trimmed V and J ends, which lost 0 bases and 11 bases, there was a span of 19 bases. From germline, CDR1 is LGHNA and CDR2 YSLEER. The length of the CDR3 is 15 residues. The CDR3 sequence is CASSQEYGEHPGAFF. The CDR3 nucleotides are TGCGCCAGCAGCCAAGAATATGGTGAACATCCGGGGGCTTTCTTT.

This clonotype has at least ten counts. The chain couples TRBV7-3 to TRBJ2-2; no firm D call. V lost 3 bases and J 4 bases, leaving 9 bases between the germline ends. Germline V gene lookup returns CDR1 SGHTA and CDR2 FQGTGA. The CDR3 extends over 14 amino acids. This chain's CDR3 is CASSLSMVTGELFF. In DNA form, the CDR3 reads TGTGCCAGCAGCTTGTCTATGGTCACCGGGGAGCTGTTTTTT.